The present T cell receptor (beta chain) was sequenced within a study of blood T cell repertoires in COVID-19. Across the whole study: Sources were T cells, B-cell-depleted T cells, or PBMCs; the material itself was cDNA or gDNA.

Study processing details: Amplification with reference gene primers provided the estimates of nucleated cell counts. The method was immunoSEQ multiplex PCR; TCRdb's version includes in-frame clones alone and lacks a portion of them. V and J calls plus clone size are reproduced from that table; the DNA served to infer D and trimming. The sample has about 49,000 clones, 87% seen once. The sample holds a few counts of this clone. CDR3 length: 16 amino acids. From germline, CDR1 is KGHSH and CDR2 LQKENI. Trimming took 6 bases from V and 2 from J; bases not matched to a gene: 10. Recruited during active infection, patients (from Seattle) were subsequently followed longitudinally.

Sequencing used peripheral blood. The sequence was obtained from a woman older than 75 with COVID-19, enrolled during active disease. The V and J genes are TRBV18 and TRBJ1-5, with 7 bases fitting TRBD1. CDR3 nucleotide sequence: TGTGCCAGCTCGCTCCGACAGGGCTCGGGCAATCAGCCCCAGCATTTT. Its protein product is CASSLRQGSGNQPQHF.